The 32 T cell receptor beta chains reported below all come from one sample, sequenced in a study of blood T cell repertoires in COVID-19. Repertoires were generated with immunoSEQ multiplex PCR, while TCRdb's copy carries only in-frame clones and drops some. The table lists some 100,000 clones, around 88% of them singletons. Sequenced material: peripheral blood. The receptors shown here come from a human donor in a cohort sampled during active COVID-19.

CDR3 nucleotide sequence: TGTGCCTGGGAAGGGGGTACTGGGGCCAACGTCCTGACTTTC. Residues: CAWEGGTGANVLTF. The rearrangement links TRBV30 to TRBJ2-6, with TRBD1 as a possible D gene (6 bases). Germline CDR1 GTSNPN, CDR2 SVGIG (reference sequence). Trimming removed 5 bases from V and 2 bases from J, with 10 bases in between. The CDR3 totals 14 residues.

The CDR3 region has the DNA TGCGCCAGCAGCCCTACCGGGACAGGGAACACTGAAGCTTTCTTT. Protein sequence: CASSPTGTGNTEAFF. The chain employs TRBV5-1 and TRBJ1-1; 8 bases align to TRBD1. CDR1 is SGHRS, CDR2 YFSETQ, per germline. The length of the CDR3 is 15 residues. The J segment lost 1 base and the V segment lost 4 bases, leaving 6 bases of the junction unmatched.

The V call is TRBV5-6, the J call TRBJ2-2; D gene uncertain. This CDR3 has 12 amino acids. Trimming removed 0 bases from V and 7 bases from J, with 4 bases in between. The germline CDR1 and CDR2 sequences are SGHDT and YYEEEE. In DNA, the CDR3 is TGTGCCAGCAGCTTGGGGAGCGGGGAGCTGTTTTTT. Amino acids: CASSLGSGELFF.

The CDR3 is CASTPGGTYEQYF. CDR3 nucleotide sequence: TGCGCCAGCACCCCAGGGGGCACCTACGAGCAGTACTTC. This chain uses TRBV5-1 with TRBJ2-7, with TRBD1 matching 8 bases. The junction had 4 bases not matched to a gene; V was cut back by 6 bases and J by 2 bases. This CDR3 comprises 13 residues. Germline V lookup: CDR1 SGHRS, CDR2 YFSETQ.

The rearrangement uses TRBV7-9 and TRBJ2-1, with D possibly matching TRBD2 (5 bases). Per germline, CDR1 SEHNR and CDR2 FQNEAQ (reference sequence). This CDR3 contains 15 residues. Trimming stripped 2 bases from V and 0 bases from J, with 8 bases between. CDR3 protein: CASSLRRASYNEQFF. As DNA, the CDR3 is TGTGCCAGCAGCTTAAGGCGGGCCTCCTACAATGAGCAGTTCTTC. Drawing the rest from reference TRBV7-9 and TRBJ2-1, the complete variable domain is DTGVSQNPRHKITKRGQNVTFRCDPISEHNRLYWYRQTLGQGPEFLTYFQNEAQLEKSRLLSDRFSAERPKGSFSTLEIQRTEQGDSAMYLCASSLRRASYNEQFFGPGTRLTVL.

Only one count was recorded for this clone. The V and J genes are TRBV27 and TRBJ1-2; TRBD1 aligns across 7 bases. Trimming took 5 bases from V and 5 from J; bases not matched to a gene: 5. The CDR3 loop spans 13 amino acids. CDR1 MNHEY and CDR2 SMNVEV come from the germline V gene (reference sequence). The CDR3 nucleotides are TGTGCCAGCAGTCCGATACAGGGGTATGGCTACACCTTC. As protein: CASSPIQGYGYTF.

The chain has TRBV5-4 and TRBJ1-2; the match to TRBD1 covers 10 bases. This CDR3 has 14 residues. The V gene's germline CDR1 is SGHNT and CDR2 YYREEE (reference sequence). V gave up 5 bases and J gave up 4 bases; unmatched junction bases: 5. The CDR3 here is CASRLTGGGYGYTF. Written as DNA, the CDR3 is TGTGCCAGCAGACTGACAGGGGGCGGCTATGGCTACACCTTC.

In nucleotides, the CDR3 is TGTGCCTGGAGTGCCGGGGGGGGACGGGCTTTCTTT. Protein sequence: CAWSAGGGRAFF. The chain recombines TRBV30 with TRBJ1-1; TRBD1 is a possible D gene (5 bases). The ends were cut back, 1 base at V and 11 bases at J, with 14 bases in the middle. Germline CDR1 reads GTSNPN; CDR2 reads SVGIG (reference sequence). The CDR3 runs 12 residues. Full variable domain (missing parts from reference TRBV30 and TRBJ1-1): SQTIHQWPATLVQPVGSPLSLECTVEGTSNPNLYWYRQAAGRGLQLLFYSVGIGQISSEVPQNLSASRPQDRQFILSSKKLLLSDSGFYLCAWSAGGGRAFFGQGTRLTVV.

The chain joins TRBV2 to TRBJ2-3; 9 positions match TRBD2. The CDR3 totals 12 residues. Unmatched junction bases numbered 3, after V lost 7 bases and J lost 7 bases. Germline CDR1 reads SNHLY; CDR2 reads FYNNEI. CDR3 residues: CASIGLANTQYF. The CDR3 DNA follows: TGTGCCAGCATTGGACTAGCGAATACGCAGTATTTT.

V and J are TRBV25-1 and TRBJ1-6; 7 nucleotides line up with TRBD1. CDR1 is MGHDK, CDR2 SYGVNS, per germline. The length of the CDR3 is 15 residues. V shed 5 bases and J 3 bases; nucleotides not matched to a gene: 4. The CDR3, as DNA: TGTGCCAGCAGTCTCCGACAGGGCTATAATTCACCCCTCCACTTT. Translated: CASSLRQGYNSPLHF.

The chain carries TRBV19 and TRBJ2-5; D gene unclear. CDR1 and CDR2 (germline): LNHDA, SQIVND (reference sequence). CDR3 size: 15 residues. Trimming cost V 4 bases and J 5 bases, with 17 bases left between them. CDR3 amino acids: CASSSARGGSETQYF. In DNA form, the CDR3 reads TGTGCCAGTAGTAGCGCTCGCGGTGGTTCCGAGACCCAGTACTTC.

This chain links TRBV27 with TRBJ2-7; D is possibly TRBD2 (6 bases). CDR3 length: 14 amino acids. Trimming took 6 bases from V and 6 from J, leaving 18 bases between them. Germline V gene data show CDR1 as MNHEY and CDR2 as SMNVEV (reference sequence). CDR3 amino acids: CASRRPGDEGEQYF. In DNA, the CDR3 is TGTGCCAGCAGACGGCCGGGGGATGAAGGCGAGCAGTACTTC.

This clone was counted between two and nine times. This sequence joins TRBV2 and TRBJ2-1; TRBD2 matches 7 bases. With 3 bases clipped from V and 13 bases from J, the junction kept 9 bases outside the gene matches. CDR1 is SNHLY and CDR2 is FYNNEI in the germline V gene. This CDR3 has 13 residues. CDR3 loop: CASSEETSSPQFF. In DNA form, the CDR3 reads TGTGCCAGCAGTGAGGAGACTAGCTCCCCTCAGTTCTTC.

V is TRBV5-1 and J is TRBJ1-2, with D perhaps matching TRBD1 (5 bases). CDR3 size: 15 residues. Germline CDR1 SGHRS, CDR2 YFSETQ. Between the trimmed V and J ends, which lost 2 bases and 2 bases, there was a span of 13 bases. CDR3 sequence reads: CASSFVGAHNYGYTF. The CDR3 bases are TGCGCCAGCAGCTTTGTTGGGGCCCACAACTATGGCTACACCTTC.

The chain carries TRBV3-1 (or the pseudogene TRBV3-2) and TRBJ2-1; the match to TRBD1 covers 9 bases. The CDR3 consists of 16 residues. The trim removed 4 bases at V and 2 bases at J, leaving 6 bases unmatched. Germline CDR1 and CDR2: LGHDT and YNNKEL (reference sequence). In DNA, the CDR3 is TGTGCCAGCAGCCTTGACAGGGGGGCCCCCTACAATGAGCAGTTCTTC. Its translation: CASSLDRGAPYNEQFF.

CDR3: CASSPSDRVGTGELFF. The CDR3 coding sequence is TGTGCCAGTAGTCCATCTGACAGGGTGGGGACCGGGGAGCTGTTTTTT. The chain links TRBV19 to TRBJ2-2; 7 positions agree with TRBD1. This CDR3 has 16 amino acids. With V trimmed by 5 bases and J by 5 bases, 11 bases remained unmatched. In germline, CDR1 is LNHDA, CDR2 SQIVND (reference sequence). The full variable domain, with the rest looked up from reference TRBV19 and TRBJ2-2, is DGGITQSPKYLFRKEGQNVTLSCEQNLNHDAMYWYRQDPGQGLRLIYYSQIVNDFQKGDIAEGYSVSREKKESFPLTVTSAQKNPTAFYLCASSPSDRVGTGELFFGEGSRLTVL.

This chain links TRBV14 with TRBJ1-3; possibly TRBD1 for D (5 bases). V lost 0 bases to trimming and J lost 2 bases, with 5 bases between them. Germline V lookup: CDR1 SGHDN, CDR2 FVKESK. The CDR3 consists of 14 residues. The CDR3 loop is CASSQDRAGNTIYF. The CDR3, as DNA: TGTGCCAGCAGCCAAGACAGGGCTGGAAACACCATATATTTT.

The chain has TRBV5-1 and TRBJ2-1, with 9 positions matching TRBD1. With 3 bases clipped from V and 9 bases from J, the junction kept 10 bases outside the gene matches. In germline, CDR1 is SGHRS, CDR2 YFSETQ. This CDR3 has 15 amino acids. The CDR3 DNA reads as TGCGCCAGCAGCTCCAACAGGGGGCGTATCGGTGAGCAGTTCTTC. Its translation is CASSSNRGRIGEQFF.

The rearrangement links TRBV6-2 or TRBV6-3 to TRBJ1-5, with no clear D. The CDR3 is made up of 13 amino acids. Trimming shortened V by 4 bases and J by 7 bases, and 11 bases separated the two germline ends. Germline V gene sequence: CDR1 MNHEY, CDR2 SVGEGT. The CDR3 coding sequence is TGTGCCAGCAGTTTACGGGGTTCCCAGCCCCAGCATTTT. This codes for CASSLRGSQPQHF.

The chain combines TRBV27 with TRBJ2-3; a weak D match, TRBD1 (7 bases). From germline, CDR1 is MNHEY and CDR2 SMNVEV (reference sequence). This CDR3 contains 15 residues. Trimming removed 2 bases at V and 4 bases at J, with 13 bases between. This chain's CDR3 is CASSLQGEVADTQYF. CDR3 DNA sequence: TGTGCCAGCAGTTTACAGGGGGAGGTCGCAGATACGCAGTATTTT.

The V call is TRBV9, the J call TRBJ1-1; D is possibly TRBD1 (5 bases). Trimming removed 0 bases from V and 5 bases from J, with 11 bases in between. The CDR3 is 14 residues long. Per the germline V gene, CDR1 is SGDLS and CDR2 is YYNGEE. The CDR3, as DNA: TGTGCCAGCAGCGTAGTTGGGGGAGGGACTGAAGCTTTCTTT. It yields the protein CASSVVGGGTEAFF.

This clone was seen just once. The V call is TRBV9, the J call TRBJ1-6; 9 nucleotides match TRBD1. Losses at the gene ends were 3 bases for V and 9 bases for J; bases not matched to a gene: 7. Germline CDR1 is SGDLS and CDR2 is YYNGEE. The CDR3 is made up of 15 amino acids. The CDR3 is CASSGSGTGSSPLHF. In nucleotides, the CDR3 is TGTGCCAGCAGCGGTTCCGGGACAGGGAGTTCACCCCTCCACTTT.

V gene TRBV10-3 combines with J gene TRBJ1-3; no clear D gene. CDR1 is ENHRY, CDR2 SYGVKD, per germline. Between the trimmed V and J ends, which lost 6 bases and 0 bases, there was a span of 9 bases. The CDR3 runs 14 residues. The CDR3 reads CAIRGVSSGNTIYF. CDR3 coding DNA: TGTGCCATCAGAGGAGTCAGCTCTGGAAACACCATATATTTT.

V and J are TRBV7-3 and TRBJ2-1; D not certain. Trimming removed 5 bases at V and 8 bases at J, with 13 bases between. CDR1 is SGHTA, CDR2 FQGTGA, per germline. This CDR3 has 13 amino acids. DNA of the CDR3: TGTGCCAGCAGCGTTGTCAATCGGGATGAGCAGTTCTTC. This sequence encodes CASSVVNRDEQFF.

The chain couples TRBV5-8 to TRBJ2-7; D is possibly TRBD2 (6 bases). V was trimmed by 3 bases and J by 5 bases, leaving 18 bases between them. Germline CDR1 is SGHTS and CDR2 is YDEGEE. The CDR3 runs to 15 residues. The CDR3: CASSSGLYSRDEQYF. The DNA of the CDR3 is TGTGCCAGCAGCTCTGGACTATATTCCCGCGACGAGCAGTACTTC. Supplemented by reference TRBV5-8 and TRBJ2-7, the full variable domain reads EAGVTQSPTHLIKTRGQQATLRCSPISGHTSVYWYQQALGLGLQFLLWYDEGEERNRGNFPPRFSGRQFPNYSSELNVNALELEDSALYLCASSSGLYSRDEQYFGPGTRLTVT.

This sequence joins TRBV27 and TRBJ2-7, with TRBD2 matching over 8 bases. Trimming took 2 bases from V and 2 from J; bases not matched to a gene: 5. This CDR3 has 15 residues. Germline V gives CDR1 MNHEY, CDR2 SMNVEV (reference sequence). The CDR3 region is CASSLMVGLAYEQYF. The CDR3 DNA reads as TGTGCCAGCAGTTTAATGGTGGGACTAGCCTACGAGCAGTACTTC.

This clone was observed a single time. This sequence joins TRBV28 and TRBJ2-3, with D uncertain. CDR1 and CDR2 (germline): MDHEN, SYDVKM. This CDR3 region has 11 residues. Trimming removed 6 bases from V and 3 bases from J, with 4 bases in between. The CDR3 loop reads CASSLTDTQYF. CDR3 coding DNA: TGTGCCAGCAGCTTGACAGATACGCAGTATTTT.

The chain has TRBV7-8 and TRBJ2-7, with no clear D. V lost 4 bases to trimming and J lost 3 bases, with 13 bases between them. The CDR3 spans 14 residues. Germline loops: CDR1 SGHVS, CDR2 FQNEAQ. The CDR3 protein is CASSSTLGFYEQYF. The CDR3 nucleotides are TGTGCCAGCAGCTCAACCCTCGGGTTCTACGAGCAGTACTTC.

The chain is built from TRBV10-3 and TRBJ2-7; 9 bases agree with TRBD1. The CDR3 extends over 14 amino acids. CDR1 is ENHRY and CDR2 is SYGVKD in the germline V gene. V shed 11 bases and J 2 bases; nucleotides not matched to a gene: 10. This CDR3 is CASTARQGAYEQYF. The CDR3 DNA sequence: TGTGCCTCGACCGCTAGACAGGGGGCCTACGAGCAGTACTTC.

The chain is built from TRBV7-2 and TRBJ1-6; D may be TRBD1 (5 bases). The V and J ends lost 4 bases and 4 bases respectively, with 20 bases between them. The germline CDR1 and CDR2 sequences are SGHTA and FQGNSA. The CDR3 has 18 residues. CDR3 DNA: TGTGCCAGCAGCTCACGACCACAGGCCCAGGGTTATAATTCACCCCTCCACTTT. Protein sequence: CASSSRPQAQGYNSPLHF.

The rearrangement links TRBV9 to TRBJ2-5; no firm D call. V lost 4 bases and J 0 bases, leaving 4 bases between the germline ends. This CDR3 is 12 amino acids long. The germline V gene has CDR1 SGDLS and CDR2 YYNGEE. The CDR3 protein is CASSRNQETQYF. The CDR3 DNA follows: TGTGCCAGCAGCCGTAACCAAGAGACCCAGTACTTC.

The gene calls are TRBV30 and TRBJ1-5; D might be TRBD1 (5 bases). Germline V gene lookup returns CDR1 GTSNPN and CDR2 SVGIG (reference sequence). V lost 6 bases and J lost 0, with 21 bases in between. This CDR3 spans 17 amino acids. DNA for the CDR3: TGTGCCTGCCAGAATACGGGGGGGTTTTATAGCAATCAGCCCCAGCATTTT. It yields the protein CACQNTGGFYSNQPQHF.